The clone carrying this TCR beta chain appeared a few times. The target antigen is unknown. V lost 4 bases, J lost 8 bases, and 15 bases stayed unmatched. This CDR3 spans 17 amino acids. Every cDNA TCR molecule received its own unique molecular identifier. One entry per CDR3 protein results from TCRdb running MiXCR on the 5' RACE reads. Among 35,000 to 45,000 distinct CDR3 sequences, roughly 5.2% were seen once, and the ten largest hold approximately 25%. This sample's time point: sample taken at primary tumor resection. Sequencing was performed on whole RNA extracted from tumor and nontumor lung tissue, or from frozen PBMC, and the material was left unsorted. This sample was taken from a study of spatial heterogeneity in lung cancer. Findings of the study overall: Ubiquitous expanded tumor TCRs were seen in blood more at resection than at follow-up.

V is TRBV12-3 or TRBV12-4 and J is TRBJ2-1, with 9 bases lining up with TRBD2. The specimen was PBMCs, collected at surgery. The receptor was isolated from a female donor with early-stage non-small cell lung cancer. Here the CDR3 reads CASSSPPLRGGIDEQFF. The CDR3, as DNA: TGTGCCAGCAGTTCCCCGCCCTTGCGGGGGGGCATCGATGAGCAGTTCTTC.